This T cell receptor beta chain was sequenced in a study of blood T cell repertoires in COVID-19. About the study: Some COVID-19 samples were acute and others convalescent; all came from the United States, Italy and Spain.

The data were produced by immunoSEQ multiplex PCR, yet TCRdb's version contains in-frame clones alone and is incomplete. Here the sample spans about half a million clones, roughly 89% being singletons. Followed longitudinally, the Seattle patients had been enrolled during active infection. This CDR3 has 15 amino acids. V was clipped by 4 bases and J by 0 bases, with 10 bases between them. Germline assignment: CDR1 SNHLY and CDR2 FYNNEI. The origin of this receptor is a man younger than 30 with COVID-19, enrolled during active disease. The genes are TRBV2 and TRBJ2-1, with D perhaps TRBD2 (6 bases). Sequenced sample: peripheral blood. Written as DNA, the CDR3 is TGTGCCAGCAGTGTGCGGGACCCCTCCTACAATGAGCAGTTCTTC. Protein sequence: CASSVRDPSYNEQFF.